This section outlines one T cell receptor (beta chain) sequence together with its context. These data are taken from a study of identical twins. Template switching created a universal primer site, and the cDNA included unique molecular identifiers. TCRdb used MiXCR to reprocess the 5' RACE reads, holding one entry per CDR3 protein. The data contain roughly 500,000 distinct CDR3 sequences, roughly a fifth of them singletons. Germline-derived CDR1 and CDR2 are SGDLS and YYNGEE. This CDR3 has 13 residues. Trimming took 2 bases from V and 11 from J, leaving 16 bases between them. The same sample was also studied in work on T cells expressing NK-cell markers. According to that study: A handful of donors showed these clonotypes also leading the CD3+CD56-NKG2C+ fraction. Clarity on HCMV specificity was lacking for the expanded NKG2C+ T cell clones.

This chain joins TRBV9 and TRBJ1-1; TRBD1 is a possible D gene (6 bases). This sequence was found in a woman between 18 and 29 years old in good health. Sequencing was carried out using CD4+ T cells sorted from blood. Here the CDR3 reads CASSVTGNRAAFF. The CDR3, as DNA: TGTGCCAGCAGCGTTACAGGGAACCGAGCGGCTTTCTTT.